A selection of T cell receptor beta chains follows, all from one sample in a study of T cell responses to AZD1222 COVID-19 vaccine. Generated by immunoSEQ multiplex PCR, the TCRdb table keeps only in-frame clones and is missing some. This repertoire shows 84,000 or so clones, about nine tenths found once; its top ten account for 3% to 3.5%. The sequencing here drew on peripheral blood, taken 28 days after the second AZD1222 dose. The receptors come from an adult who received the AZD1222 COVID-19 vaccine. CDR3s leave out the opening cysteine and the closing phenylalanine or tryptophan.

j_call: TRBJ2-3; v_call: TRBV2; cdr3_aa: ASSGRRSTDTQY
j_call: TRBJ2-7; v_call: TRBV19; cdr3_aa: ASSPSSYEQY
j_call: TRBJ1-6; v_call: TRBV7-3; cdr3_aa: ASSFPRTGDSPLH
j_call: TRBJ2-1; v_call: TRBV7-3; cdr3_aa: ASSLTVDNEQF
j_call: TRBJ1-4; v_call: TRBV10-1; cdr3_aa: ASSLGDRGKEKLF
j_call: TRBJ2-5; v_call: TRBV5-1; cdr3_aa: ASSPAGLGLNQETQY
j_call: TRBJ1-5; v_call: TRBV5-8; cdr3_aa: ASKFRGNQPQH
j_call: TRBJ1-1; v_call: TRBV2; cdr3_aa: ASRRPSRGWNTEAF
j_call: TRBJ2-2; v_call: TRBV27; cdr3_aa: ASSLIGTEIAGELF
j_call: TRBJ1-2; v_call: TRBV6-1; cdr3_aa: ASSEEKWSIGGYT
j_call: TRBJ1-2; v_call: TRBV2; cdr3_aa: ASSQQGHYGYT
j_call: TRBJ2-7; v_call: TRBV3-1/TRBV3-2; cdr3_aa: ASSLTSENDYEQY
j_call: TRBJ2-5; v_call: TRBV24-1; cdr3_aa: ATSDSDRGRETQY
j_call: TRBJ2-5; v_call: TRBV4-1; cdr3_aa: ASSQGHSGEETQY
j_call: TRBJ2-5; v_call: TRBV7-9; cdr3_aa: ASSPIKETQY
j_call: TRBJ2-2; v_call: TRBV12-3/TRBV12-4; cdr3_aa: ASKMLATGELF
j_call: TRBJ1-1; v_call: TRBV10-3; cdr3_aa: AIGGEGEGTAF
j_call: TRBJ1-6; v_call: TRBV3-1/TRBV3-2; cdr3_aa: ASSSPPNSPLH
j_call: TRBJ2-2; v_call: TRBV11-3; cdr3_aa: ASSLGANTGELF
j_call: TRBJ2-1; v_call: TRBV6-1; cdr3_aa: ASSDPQGRDSPRQF
j_call: TRBJ1-2; v_call: TRBV5-1; cdr3_aa: ASSFRDSYGYT
j_call: TRBJ2-7; v_call: TRBV5-4; cdr3_aa: ASSLSGNTREQY
j_call: TRBJ2-7; v_call: TRBV30; cdr3_aa: AWSKGLLGRFPYEQY
j_call: TRBJ2-1; v_call: TRBV7-3; cdr3_aa: ASSLFRVRSSYNEQF
j_call: TRBJ1-1; v_call: TRBV4-1; cdr3_aa: ASSQVGQGYTEAF
j_call: TRBJ2-1; v_call: TRBV7-3; cdr3_aa: ASSLMRTANNEQF
j_call: TRBJ2-5; v_call: TRBV24-1; cdr3_aa: ATSDHRTGGGETQY
j_call: TRBJ2-5; v_call: TRBV11-2; cdr3_aa: ASGLAGGFETQY
j_call: TRBJ2-7; v_call: TRBV7-9; cdr3_aa: ASSLLAGGLEQY
j_call: TRBJ1-2; v_call: TRBV7-2; cdr3_aa: ASSPSSGVNYGYT
j_call: TRBJ1-6; v_call: TRBV4-2; cdr3_aa: ASSLHGRGDGSPLH
j_call: TRBJ1-1; v_call: TRBV3-1/TRBV3-2; cdr3_aa: ASSQLGQGNTEAF
j_call: TRBJ2-1; v_call: TRBV12-3/TRBV12-4; cdr3_aa: ASSKYEQF
j_call: TRBJ1-1; v_call: TRBV5-4; cdr3_aa: ASSYPQGTEAF
j_call: TRBJ2-3; v_call: TRBV6-5; cdr3_aa: ASSYGLAGADTQY
j_call: TRBJ1-2; v_call: TRBV6-5; cdr3_aa: ASSYDLVGVKGYT
j_call: TRBJ1-4; v_call: TRBV11-2; cdr3_aa: ASSLDLGAREKLF
j_call: TRBJ2-3; v_call: TRBV30; cdr3_aa: AWTIVGATDTQY
j_call: TRBJ2-1; v_call: TRBV20-1; cdr3_aa: SASRPRGSTRNEQF
j_call: TRBJ2-2; v_call: TRBV11-2; cdr3_aa: ASSPLDGIDTGELF
j_call: TRBJ2-7; v_call: TRBV2; cdr3_aa: ASSEGPTGGVYEQY
j_call: TRBJ2-7; v_call: TRBV27; cdr3_aa: ASSPLRGPLYGEQY
j_call: TRBJ2-1; v_call: TRBV5-1; cdr3_aa: ASSLDRDEQF
j_call: TRBJ2-1; v_call: TRBV7-8; cdr3_aa: ASSLSGGDYNEQF
j_call: TRBJ1-5; v_call: TRBV7-8; cdr3_aa: ASSREGRGLRWRPQH
j_call: TRBJ1-1; v_call: TRBV7-2; cdr3_aa: ASSLAGATEAF
j_call: TRBJ2-1; v_call: TRBV30; cdr3_aa: AWSPRGDEQF
j_call: TRBJ1-2; v_call: TRBV27; cdr3_aa: ASSPETVGYGYT
j_call: TRBJ1-6; v_call: TRBV30; cdr3_aa: AWSSDRANSPLH
j_call: TRBJ1-4; v_call: TRBV2; cdr3_aa: ASRGTGGTNEKLF
j_call: TRBJ2-1; v_call: TRBV11-3; cdr3_aa: ASRPKIGGYNEQF
j_call: TRBJ1-1; v_call: TRBV4-1; cdr3_aa: ASSQKRALDGEAF
j_call: TRBJ2-5; v_call: TRBV7-8; cdr3_aa: ASSLVETQY
j_call: TRBJ2-6; v_call: TRBV4-2; cdr3_aa: ASSQGDNSGANVLT